This T cell receptor beta chain appears in the sequencing data of a study of PD-1 blockade in mismatch repair-deficient tumors. Study background: Patients had 12 mismatch repair-deficient cancer types, all previously treated and progressing. Regarding the study as a whole: After pembrolizumab, tumor-resident clones rose rapidly, then generally contracted before radiologic responses.

Mismatch repair deficiency was confirmed in all patients, by PCR or immunohistochemistry. TCRs were sequenced from three patients responding to pembrolizumab. The CDR3 covers 14 residues. Germline-derived CDR1 and CDR2 are SNHLY and FYNNEI. Trimming took off 5 bases at V and 0 bases at J, with 11 bases between the two ends. As to this clone: The target antigen is unknown.

Generated by immunoSEQ multiplex PCR, the TCRdb table keeps only in-frame clones and is missing some. The sample contains around 100,000 clones, 70% to 80% of which appear only once. Specimen: peripheral blood, collected 60 weeks after starting pembrolizumab. This TCR was recovered from an adult with mismatch repair-deficient cancer. The rearrangement links TRBV2 to TRBJ2-7; possible D gene TRBD2, 6 bases. CDR3 in amino acids: CASSPDGSSYEQYF. The CDR3 bases are TGTGCCAGCAGTCCGGACGGGAGCTCCTACGAGCAGTACTTC.